This T cell receptor (beta chain) was sequenced in a study of control samples from healthy donors and cancer patients (dated by TCRdb to about 2020). Per the germline V gene, SGHDT is the CDR1 and YYEEEE is the CDR2. The V end gives up 0 bases and the J end 6 bases, leaving 11 bases in the junction not matched to a gene. The cysteine opens and the phenylalanine closes a CDR3 of 17 amino acids. Kept here is only the CDR3 DNA, which spans 51 bases and is read in frame from base 1. As to this clone: What this receptor recognizes is not known. Base-call qualities are not available, and no considerably larger clone is one nucleotide away. Other DNA sequences of this sample code for an identical CDR3.

Libraries were made using the immunoSEQ multiplex PCR assay. Entries here come from immuneACCESS through TCRdb and include only in-frame sequences with V and J called. Some clones fail to appear in such tables; in the studies checked, an unresolved V gene covers under half of the shortfall, and the cause of the remainder is unknown. This sample holds roughly 40,000 clones; around 78% were observed only once. Around 50% of the sample rests with the top ten. What was sequenced was blood. The chain is made from TRBV5-6 and TRBJ2-1, and TRBD2 aligns with 8 junction nucleotides. The TCR sequence derives from a man aged 55 to 70 in good health. The DNA sequence follows: TGTGCCAGCAGCTTGGGTATGGGGACCAGCGGGAGCAATGAGCAGTTCTTC. Its translation reads: CASSLGMGTSGSNEQFF.